This T cell receptor (beta chain) stems from a study of identifying expanded T cells in peripheral blood. CDR3 size: 15 residues. Germline V gene data show CDR1 as SGHTA and CDR2 as FQGTGA. Trimming removed 4 bases from V and 7 bases from J; junction bases left unmatched: 4. Profiled with immunoSEQ multiplex PCR; TCRdb holds only in-frame clones, not every one. Of fewer than 85,000 clones in the sample, approximately 85% are singletons; the top ten hold around a sixth. The sample comprised blood. The gene calls are TRBV7-3 and TRBJ2-1, with 13 bases lining up with TRBD2. The receptor comes from a person aged 18 to 75 in good health. The CDR3: CASSWTSGSENEQFF. The CDR3 bases are TGTGCCAGCAGCTGGACTAGCGGGAGTGAGAATGAGCAGTTCTTC.